This TCR beta chain was observed in a study of blood T cell repertoires in COVID-19. Study summary: Sources were T cells, B-cell-depleted T cells, or PBMCs; the material itself was cDNA or gDNA.

How the authors handled the data: Cell counts per sample came from amplifying reference gene primers. This table comes from immunoSEQ multiplex PCR, and its TCRdb copy is limited to in-frame clones, with some not included. D and trimming were read from the DNA, whereas the V and J calls and clone size are those reported in that table. Of tens of thousands of clones listed, roughly 87% were seen once; the top ten hold roughly 5%. The V gene's germline CDR1 is MNHNY and CDR2 SVGAGI (reference sequence). Between the trimmed V and J ends, which lost 7 bases and 5 bases, there was a span of 11 bases. The CDR3 spans 12 residues.

The V call is TRBV6-6, the J call TRBJ1-1; D is undetermined. Source material: peripheral blood. This TCR was sampled from a man aged 55 to 69 with active COVID-19. CDR3 residues: CASTPGRTEAFF. In DNA, the CDR3 is TGTGCCAGCACCCCGGGGAGAACTGAAGCTTTCTTT.